A selection of T cell receptor beta chains follows, all from one sample in a study of blood T cell repertoires in COVID-19. Sequencing used immunoSEQ multiplex PCR; TCRdb keeps in-frame clones, though not all of them. Here the sample spans around 270,000 clones, 75% to 95% being singletons. Sequencing was done on a sample of peripheral blood. Receptor source: a person aged 18 to 30 with COVID-19, enrolled during active disease. Both conserved end residues are part of each CDR3. The D gene is left open where the match is weak. The size entry is marked missing in some rows and otherwise reads once, few, many or a size class.

>TRBD2|TRBJ2-1|TRBV6-2/TRBV6-3|NA
TGTGCCAGCAGTTACTCCAGTAGCGGGAGGGTCGGTTTCACCTACAATGAGCAGTTCTTC
CASSYSSSGRVGFTYNEQFF
>TRBD1|TRBJ2-5|TRBV12-3/TRBV12-4|NA
TGTGCCAGCCGGACAGGCGAAGGAGAAACCCAGTACTTC
CASRTGEGETQYF
>NA|TRBJ1-5|TRBV7-4|NA
TGTGCCAGCAGCTTAGCGACAGCCTCCGCGTCTAGCAATCAGCCCCAGCATTTT
CASSLATASASSNQPQHF
>NA|TRBJ2-4|TRBV29-1|NA
TGCAGCGTTCGGGTGGATAGCGGAAACATTCAGTACTTC
CSVRVDSGNIQYF
>TRBD1|TRBJ2-1|TRBV24-1|NA
TGTGCCACCAGTGATTTTGGTCGGGACAGTTACAATGAGCAGTTCTTC
CATSDFGRDSYNEQFF
>TRBD2|TRBJ2-7|TRBV30|NA
TGTGCCTCAAAAGCGGGAGGGCCATACGAGCAGTACTTC
CASKAGGPYEQYF
>TRBD2|TRBJ2-1|TRBV7-6|NA
TGTGCCAGCAGTGTCACTAGCGGACTCTACAATGAGCAGTTCTTC
CASSVTSGLYNEQFF
>TRBD2|TRBJ2-1|TRBV3-1/TRBV3-2|NA
TGTGCCAGCATCATTAGCGGGAGTTTCGATGAGCAGTTCTTC
CASIISGSFDEQFF
>TRBD2|TRBJ2-4|TRBV28|NA
TGTGCCAGCAGTCTCCCACCGGGACTAGCGAGCAACATTCAGTACTTC
CASSLPPGLASNIQYF
>NA|TRBJ1-3|TRBV24-1|NA
TGTGCCACCAGTGATTTGCCTTTAGGGGTCTCTGGAAACACCATATATTTT
CATSDLPLGVSGNTIYF
>NA|TRBJ2-2|TRBV2|NA
TGTGCCAGCTTGCGGAACACCGGGGAGCTGTTTTTT
CASLRNTGELFF
>TRBD1|TRBJ1-3|TRBV28|NA
TGTGCCAGCAGCCGGACAGGGGCTGGAAACACCATATATTTT
CASSRTGAGNTIYF
>NA|TRBJ2-3|TRBV7-8|NA
TGTGCCAGCAGCTTCCACTTCACAGATACGCAGTATTTT
CASSFHFTDTQYF
>TRBD2|TRBJ2-1|TRBV6-4|NA
TGTGCCAGCAGTGACGGAGCGGGAGGTGGGGATGAGCAGTTCTTC
CASSDGAGGGDEQFF
>TRBD2|TRBJ2-7|TRBV5-1|few
TGCGCCAGCAGCGCGGGACTAGCGAGCTCCTACGAGCAGTACTTC
CASSAGLASSYEQYF
>TRBD1|TRBJ2-5|TRBV6-2/TRBV6-3|NA
TGTGCCAGCAGCAGGGACAGCCAAGAGACCCAGTACTTC
CASSRDSQETQYF
>NA|TRBJ1-1|TRBV5-1|NA
TGCGCCAGCAGCTTGCTAGGGGCTGGGAACACTGAAGCTTTCTTT
CASSLLGAGNTEAFF
>NA|TRBJ2-7|TRBV7-2|NA
TGTGCCAGCAGCTTAAATTCGCGGCAGGGGGAGCAGTACTTC
CASSLNSRQGEQYF
>NA|TRBJ2-1|TRBV30|NA
TGTGCCTGGAGTTTCACTAGGTACAATGAGCAGTTCTTC
CAWSFTRYNEQFF
>TRBD2|TRBJ2-7|TRBV18|NA
TGTGCCAGCTCAGACCCCTTACCCTTAACGGGACTAGTCGACTACGAGCAGTACTTC
CASSDPLPLTGLVDYEQYF